These 32 T cell receptor beta chains were sequenced from one sample in a study of blood T cells in healthy people across ages. A second PCR, run for about 7 to 11 cycles, used a sample-barcoded 5' primer plus a J-beta primer mix. TCRdb ran MiXCR on the 5' RACE reads and lists one entry per CDR3 protein. The sample has roughly 700,000 distinct CDR3 sequences, 20% to 25% seen once. In addition, the sample was reused for a study of T cells of mothers and their children.

Sequenced input: blood. These receptors were taken from a boy aged 5-17 years in good health.

The genes are TRBV20-1 and TRBJ2-5, with a tentative D call TRBD2 (5 bases). Germline CDR1 is DFQATT and CDR2 is SNEGSKA (reference sequence). Trimming took off 5 bases at V and 5 bases at J, with 15 bases between the two ends. The CDR3 has 13 residues. This CDR3 is CSASRAGGETQYF. In DNA form, the CDR3 reads TGCAGTGCTTCCCGGGCGGGCGGGGAGACCCAGTACTTC.

In its sample, this clonotype was seen a few times. The CDR3 protein is CASGPDRGLETQYF. In DNA form, the CDR3 reads TGTGCTAGTGGCCCTGACAGGGGGTTAGAGACCCAGTACTTC. The J gene is TRBJ2-5, the V gene TRBV12-5, with 9 bases identical to TRBD1. Trimming took 6 bases from V and 4 from J; bases not matched to a gene: 6. Germline-derived CDR1 and CDR2 are LGHNT and FRNRAP. The CDR3 has 14 amino acids.

The genes are TRBV9 and TRBJ1-2; D is unresolved. The CDR3 contains 13 residues. The germline CDR1 and CDR2 sequences are SGDLS and YYNGEE. Trimming pared 3 bases from V and 4 bases from J, leaving 10 bases between. The CDR3 protein is CASSDYEVYGYTF. DNA for the CDR3: TGTGCCAGCAGCGACTACGAGGTCTATGGCTACACCTTC.

This clonotype was seen a handful of times. This chain links TRBV4-1 with TRBJ2-3, with 10 bases identical to TRBD2. In germline, CDR1 is MGHRA, CDR2 YSYEKL. The V gene end was trimmed by 5 bases and the J gene end by 3 bases; junction bases not matched to a gene: 5. This CDR3 region has 15 residues. CDR3 in DNA: TGCGCCAGCAGCTATACGGGACTAGCGACAGATACGCAGTATTTT. This gives the protein CASSYTGLATDTQYF.

The rearrangement uses TRBV13 and TRBJ2-1; 11 nucleotides match TRBD2. In germline, CDR1 is PRHDT, CDR2 FYEKMQ (reference sequence). The ends lost 8 bases at V and 9 bases at J; junction bases unmatched: 9. The CDR3 runs to 14 residues. The CDR3 is CASGYSGGESEQFF. CDR3 sequence (DNA): TGTGCCAGCGGTTATAGCGGGGGGGAGAGTGAGCAGTTCTTC.

This clonotype was picked up a small number of times. The V call is TRBV10-3, the J call TRBJ2-3; 7 bases match TRBD2. The germline V gene encodes CDR1 ENHRY and CDR2 SYGVKD. The CDR3 is 12 residues long. Trimming at V came to 10 bases and at J to 5 bases, leaving 6 bases not matched to a gene. The CDR3 is CATGPGGDTQYF. The CDR3 bases are TGTGCCACCGGACCGGGGGGAGATACGCAGTATTTT.

This clonotype showed up just a few times. CDR3 bases: TGTGCCAGCAGCCCTTCGACAGGGGGTCCAGAGACCCAGTACTTC. Translated, it gives CASSPSTGGPETQYF. The rearrangement uses TRBV13 and TRBJ2-5; 9 nucleotides match TRBD1. The J segment lost 4 bases and the V segment lost 5 bases, leaving 8 bases of the junction unmatched. The germline CDR1 and CDR2 sequences are PRHDT and FYEKMQ (reference sequence). CDR3 length: 15 residues.

The CDR3 sequence: CASSPGASGFYEQYF. CDR3 sequence (DNA): TGTGCCAGCAGTCCTGGGGCTAGCGGGTTCTACGAGCAGTACTTC. The chain carries TRBV28 and TRBJ2-5; 8 bases agree with TRBD2. Near its end, the DNA agrees better with TRBJ2-7, so the J call may be wrong. Germline lookup yields CDR1 MDHEN and CDR2 SYDVKM. The CDR3 covers 15 residues.

This clonotype appeared a few times. The chain is built from TRBV29-1 and TRBJ2-1, with D hard to call. The CDR3 is made up of 14 amino acids. Trimming stripped 6 bases from V and 4 bases from J, with 16 bases between. CDR1 and CDR2 from the germline V gene are SQVTM and ANQGSEA. The CDR3 nucleotides are TGCAGCGTCCGCCTTGACTCCTCTTACAATGAGCAGTTCTTC. Translated: CSVRLDSSYNEQFF.

In this sample, this clonotype turned up a few times. The genes are TRBV5-5 and TRBJ2-5, with D perhaps being TRBD1 or TRBD2 (5 bases each). Germline loops: CDR1 SGHKS, CDR2 YYEKEE (reference sequence). V shed 2 bases and J shed 3 bases, with 11 bases lying between them. The CDR3 contains 14 residues. This chain's CDR3 is CASSFNGAEETQYF. For the CDR3, the DNA is TGTGCCAGCAGCTTTAACGGGGCCGAAGAGACCCAGTACTTC.

J is TRBJ2-7 and V is TRBV6-6; possibly TRBD1 for D (5 bases). With 5 bases removed from V and 4 bases from J, the gap between germline ends came to 12 bases. The germline V gene encodes CDR1 MNHNY and CDR2 SVGAGI (reference sequence). This CDR3 is 13 amino acids long. CDR3 protein: CASSAARAYEQYF. In DNA form, the CDR3 reads TGTGCCAGCAGTGCCGCCAGGGCATACGAGCAGTACTTC.

Here the CDR3 DNA reads TGTGCCAGCAGTCCAGGGGGCTTAAGACAGCCCCAGCATTTT. It specifies CASSPGGLRQPQHF. The chain uses TRBV12-3 or TRBV12-4 and TRBJ1-5, with 8 bases lining up with TRBD1. The junction had 7 bases not matched to a gene; V was cut back by 5 bases and J by 7 bases. The CDR3 has 14 amino acids.

The chain couples TRBV28 to TRBJ2-7, with 8 bases identical to TRBD1. The germline V gene has CDR1 MDHEN and CDR2 SYDVKM. The CDR3 extends over 15 amino acids. The trim removed 5 bases at V and 4 bases at J, leaving 10 bases unmatched. The CDR3 DNA follows: TGTGCCAGCAGTAGGGCCGGGACAGGAGAGTACGAGCAGTACTTC. As protein: CASSRAGTGEYEQYF.

This clonotype was counted only a few times. This chain connects TRBV4-1 to TRBJ2-6; D call uncertain. This CDR3 contains 18 residues. Germline V gene sequence: CDR1 MGHRA, CDR2 YSYEKL. The V end lost 2 bases, the J end lost 1 base, and 15 bases lay between the germline ends. CDR3: CASSQPTVHRSGANVLTF. DNA for the CDR3: TGCGCCAGCAGCCAACCGACGGTACACCGTTCTGGGGCCAACGTCCTGACTTTC.

This clonotype was observed a few times. The chain couples TRBV12-3 or TRBV12-4 to TRBJ1-2; the D gene is possibly TRBD1 (5 bases). This CDR3 has 13 amino acids. Trimming removed 2 bases at V and 8 bases at J, with 12 bases between. The CDR3 is CASSLRQGGGYTF. CDR3 bases: TGTGCCAGCAGTTTAAGGCAGGGCGGCGGCTACACCTTC.

This clonotype appeared a few times. This rearrangement joins TRBV9 to TRBJ2-5; 10 nucleotides agree with TRBD2. The CDR3 contains 15 residues. The V segment lost 4 bases and the J segment 0 bases; nucleotides outside the gene matches: 3. From germline, CDR1 is SGDLS and CDR2 YYNGEE. CDR3 sequence (DNA): TGTGCCAGCAGCCCCGGACTAGCGGACCAAGAGACCCAGTACTTC. Its translation is CASSPGLADQETQYF. Looking up the rest from reference TRBV9 and TRBJ2-5 gives the full variable domain: DSGVTQTPKHLITATGQRVTLRCSPRSGDLSVYWYQQSLDQGLQFLIQYYNGEERAKGNILERFSAQQFPDLHSELNLSSLELGDSALYFCASSPGLADQETQYFGPGTRLLVL.

This clonotype occurred a few times. The chain couples TRBV24-1 to TRBJ2-5; TRBD2 might be the D (6 bases). The J call may be wrong; the DNA end is better matched by TRBJ2-1. The CDR3 is 15 residues long. Germline V gene sequence: CDR1 KGHDR, CDR2 SFDVKD. The CDR3 loop is CATSDPRGGDNEQFF. The CDR3 nucleotides read TGTGCCACCAGTGACCCCCGGGGCGGGGACAATGAGCAGTTCTTC.

This clonotype has a handful of counts. CDR3: CSASGSVGEQYF. CDR3 DNA: TGCAGTGCTAGTGGTTCGGTGGGGGAGCAGTACTTC. V gene TRBV20-1 combines with J gene TRBJ2-5; either TRBD1 or TRBD2 may fit D (5 bases each). Trimming removed 3 bases from V and 11 bases from J, with 16 bases in between. The CDR3 has 12 amino acids. The germline V gene encodes CDR1 DFQATT and CDR2 SNEGSKA (reference sequence).

This rearrangement joins TRBV20-1 to TRBJ2-4; D is unclear. Germline CDR1 and CDR2: DFQATT and SNEGSKA (reference sequence). The CDR3 length is 12 residues. Deletions cut 3 bases from V and 11 bases from J, with 14 bases between. The CDR3 DNA is TGCAGTGCTAGGTCGGCTACAATCGTTCAGTACTTC. The encoded protein is CSARSATIVQYF.

This chain joins TRBV3-1 and TRBJ2-1; the match to TRBD2 covers 7 bases. The ends lost 2 bases at V and 4 bases at J; junction bases unmatched: 2. This CDR3 comprises 14 residues. Germline V gene data show CDR1 as LGHDT and CDR2 as YNNKEL (reference sequence). The CDR3 loop is CASSQREVYNEQFF. The CDR3 nucleotides read TGTGCCAGCAGCCAACGGGAGGTGTACAATGAGCAGTTCTTC.

The rearrangement joins TRBV18 to TRBJ1-1; 7 nucleotides match TRBD1. The CDR3 has 16 residues. J was trimmed by 1 base and V by 3 bases; bases with no gene match: 8. The V gene's germline CDR1 is KGHSH and CDR2 LQKENI. In nucleotides, the CDR3 is TGTGCCAGCTCACCGACAAGGGGGCCTTCGAACACTGAAGCTTTCTTT. Translating gives CASSPTRGPSNTEAFF.

This chain joins TRBV25-1 and TRBJ1-5; 10 positions agree with TRBD1. The germline V gene encodes CDR1 MGHDK and CDR2 SYGVNS. Germline trimming cut 4 bases from V and 6 bases from J; bases unmatched to any gene: 12. The CDR3 spans 17 residues. The CDR3 loop is CASSGSPGTGAGQPQHF. The DNA for the CDR3 is TGTGCCAGCAGTGGAAGTCCCGGGACAGGGGCCGGTCAGCCCCAGCATTTT.

V gene TRBV3-1 combines with J gene TRBJ2-3, with no clear D. Trimming left V 6 bases short and J 3 bases short, with 13 bases between. CDR1 and CDR2 (germline): LGHDT, YNNKEL (reference sequence). The CDR3 is 14 residues long. CDR3 residues: CASSPFLGTDTQYF. As DNA, the CDR3 is TGTGCCAGCAGTCCCTTTTTAGGGACAGATACGCAGTATTTT.

The chain joins TRBV25-1 to TRBJ2-7; no clear D. V lost 6 bases, J lost 1 base, and 7 bases lay in between. CDR3 length equals 12 residues. Germline CDR1 and CDR2: MGHDK and SYGVNS. The CDR3 protein is CASRSYSYEQYF. CDR3 coding DNA: TGTGCCAGCAGATCATATTCCTACGAGCAGTACTTC.

The chain uses TRBV29-1 and TRBJ2-1, with D uncertain. CDR1 and CDR2 (germline): SQVTM, ANQGSEA. The CDR3 covers 9 residues. The ends were cut back, 6 bases at V and 8 bases at J, with 5 bases in the middle. Here the CDR3 DNA reads TGCAGCGTGGCGGATGAGCAGTTCTTC. The encoded protein is CSVADEQFF.

This clonotype turned up a few times. The chain joins TRBV12-3 or TRBV12-4 to TRBJ2-1; 9 bases are shared with TRBD2. V was pared by 7 bases and J by 9 bases, with 13 bases of the junction left unmatched. CDR3 length: 15 residues. The CDR3 coding sequence is TGTGCCAGCACCCTAGCGGGCGGGAGGGCCGCTGAGCAGTTCTTC. This encodes CASTLAGGRAAEQFF.

Points on this clonotype: The junction departs from the called germline gene at one end, perhaps through a read error. The chain recombines TRBV29-1 with TRBJ1-2; D possibly corresponds to TRBD1 (5 bases). CDR3 length equals 15 residues. Per the germline V gene, CDR1 is SQVTM and CDR2 is ANQGSEA. The CDR3 here is CSVQDWGKDNYGYTF. CDR3 nucleotides: TGCAGCGTTCAAGATTGGGGGAAGGATAACTATGGCTACACCTTC. The whole variable domain, remainder taken from reference TRBV29-1 and TRBJ1-2, is SAVISQKPSRDICQRGTSLTIQCQVDSQVTMMFWYRQQPGQSLTLIATANQGSEATYESGFVIDKFPISRPNLTFSTLTVSNMSPEDSSIYLCSVQDWGKDNYGYTFGSGTRLTVV.

This clonotype was observed a few times. The chain couples TRBV20-1 to TRBJ2-3, with a weak D call TRBD1 (5 bases). CDR3 size: 15 residues. V lost 3 bases, J lost 0 bases, and 13 bases lay in between. Germline CDR1 reads DFQATT; CDR2 reads SNEGSKA (reference sequence). CDR3: CSASIPGLSTDTQYF. CDR3 nucleotide sequence: TGCAGTGCTAGTATCCCAGGGCTGAGCACAGATACGCAGTATTTT.

The CDR3 spells CASTPTSVDEQFF. CDR3 sequence (DNA): TGTGCCAGCACCCCGACTAGCGTAGATGAGCAGTTCTTC. The chain has TRBV12-3 or TRBV12-4 and TRBJ2-5; 8 bases are a match to TRBD2. The tail of the sequence fits TRBJ2-1 better, so the J call may be wrong. The CDR3 spans 13 residues.

This clonotype was seen only a few times. This chain uses TRBV12-3 or TRBV12-4 with TRBJ2-2; D is undetermined. The ends were cut back, 6 bases at V and 9 bases at J, with 11 bases in the middle. The CDR3 loop spans 12 amino acids. Here the CDR3 reads CASSINDWELFF. Here the CDR3 DNA reads TGTGCCAGCAGCATTAACGATTGGGAGCTGTTTTTT.

In its sample, this clonotype was seen a few times. The CDR3 is CASGLAGAYNEQFF. The CDR3 nucleotides read TGTGCTAGTGGTTTGGCCGGGGCTTACAATGAGCAGTTCTTC. The chain joins TRBV12-5 to TRBJ2-1; D possibly matches TRBD1 or TRBD2 (5 bases each). The CDR3 extends over 14 amino acids. The V gene lost 1 base and the J gene lost 4 bases, with 8 bases spanning the gap. The germline CDR1 and CDR2 sequences are LGHNT and FRNRAP.

In its sample, this clonotype was seen a few times. The DNA for the CDR3 is TGTGCCAGCAGTTCCAGTAGGCGGGCCCCCACAGATACGCAGTATTTT. The encoded protein is CASSSSRRAPTDTQYF. This chain links TRBV28 with TRBJ2-3; D might be TRBD2 (5 bases). Germline V CDR1 and CDR2: MDHEN, SYDVKM. The CDR3 covers 16 residues. V lost 4 bases and J 2 bases, leaving 16 bases between the germline ends.